This T cell receptor beta chain was identified in a study of CD8+ T cells in alopecia areata. Study background: It was oral tofacitinib, at 5 to 10 mg twice daily, that treated patients received. Findings and caveats of the study: Scalp and blood retained many expanded lesional clones during tofacitinib.

In the case of this clone: The target antigen is unknown.

The sequencing template was cDNA reverse transcribed from extracted RNA. Using immunoSEQ multiplex PCR, the repertoire was profiled, and TCRdb retains in-frame clones only, with some absent. The sample lists over 85,000 clones; more than 55% were seen once. Treatment: oral pan-JAK inhibitor, 5-10 mg twice daily. Peripheral blood samples and lesional scalp punch biopsies were obtained from alopecia areata patients. Starting from PBMCs, sorting isolated CD4+ and CD8+ T cells. The V end was cut by 0 bases, the J end by 1 base, with 7 bases between. Germline V CDR1 and CDR2: MNHEY, SMNVEV (reference sequence). CDR3 length: 14 residues.

This TCR came from a human donor with alopecia areata. V usage is TRBV27 and J usage is TRBJ2-7; D ambiguous. Sequenced here: CD8+ T cells sorted from blood, sampled at week 4, from a patient treated with tofacitinib. The chain's CDR3 is CASSLSSSSYEQYF. For the CDR3, the DNA is TGTGCCAGCAGTTTATCGAGCAGTTCCTACGAGCAGTACTTC.